Only a few counts were recorded for the clone carrying this TCR beta chain. The sample comes from a study of molecular identifiers for immune sequencing clone quantification. Study details: Replicates partitioned RNA from around 20,000 or 100,000 naive CD8 cells into five parts, sequencing four.

The use of previously described methods and listed TCR primers produced the bulk TCR libraries. TCRdb ran MiXCR on the PCR reads and lists one entry per CDR3 protein. The sample has 350,000 or so distinct CDR3 sequences, 20% to 25% seen once; the top ten hold more than 0.8%. V was cut by 1 base and J by 2 bases, with 12 bases left in between. Per germline, CDR1 LGHNA and CDR2 YSLEER. The CDR3 totals 15 residues. Naive CD8 libraries came from about 19,000 to 1,100,000 sorted cells with 10%, 30% or 50% RNA. Isolation of naive CD8 T cells was achieved by sorting on a CD8+CD4-CCR7+CD45RA+ phenotype. The J gene is TRBJ2-7, the V gene TRBV4-3, with D unresolved. This clonotype originated in a human donor in good health. Some libraries in this study had Jurkat cell RNA spiked in. Sequencing input: naive CD8+ T cells from blood, with Jurkat cell RNA spiked in. Stated subset: FACS-sorted CD8+CD4-CCR7+CD45RA+ naive T cells. The CDR3 bases are TGCGCCAGCAGCCAAGTATCGGAACCGACCTACGAGCAGTACTTC. Translation: CASSQVSEPTYEQYF.